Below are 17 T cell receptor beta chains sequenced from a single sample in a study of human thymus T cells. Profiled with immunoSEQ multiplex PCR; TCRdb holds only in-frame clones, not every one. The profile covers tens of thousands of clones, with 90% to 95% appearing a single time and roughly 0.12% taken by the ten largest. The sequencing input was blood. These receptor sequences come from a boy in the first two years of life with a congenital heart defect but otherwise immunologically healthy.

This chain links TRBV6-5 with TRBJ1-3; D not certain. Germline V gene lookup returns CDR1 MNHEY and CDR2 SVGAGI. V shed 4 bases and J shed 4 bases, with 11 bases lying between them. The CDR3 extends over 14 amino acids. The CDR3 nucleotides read TGTGCCAGCAGTTCTCCCGGGAGGGGAAACACCATATATTTT. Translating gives CASSSPGRGNTIYF.

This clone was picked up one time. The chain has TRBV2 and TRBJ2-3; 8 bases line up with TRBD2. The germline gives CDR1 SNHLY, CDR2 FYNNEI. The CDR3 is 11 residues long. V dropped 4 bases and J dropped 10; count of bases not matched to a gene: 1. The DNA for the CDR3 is TGTGCCAGCAGTGCGGGGGGGCCGCAGTATTTT. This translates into CASSAGGPQYF.

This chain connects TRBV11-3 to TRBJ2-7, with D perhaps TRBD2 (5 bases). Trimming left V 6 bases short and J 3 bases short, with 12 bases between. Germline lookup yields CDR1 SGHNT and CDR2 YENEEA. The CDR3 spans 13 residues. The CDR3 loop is CASSSDGDYEQYF. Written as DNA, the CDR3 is TGTGCCAGCAGTTCGGACGGGGACTACGAGCAGTACTTC.

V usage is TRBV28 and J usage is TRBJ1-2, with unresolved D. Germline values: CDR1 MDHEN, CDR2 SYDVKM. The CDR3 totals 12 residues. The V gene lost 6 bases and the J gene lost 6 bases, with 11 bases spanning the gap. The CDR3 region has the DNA TGTGCCAGCAGCTTCCTAGGGAATGGCTACACCTTC. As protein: CASSFLGNGYTF.

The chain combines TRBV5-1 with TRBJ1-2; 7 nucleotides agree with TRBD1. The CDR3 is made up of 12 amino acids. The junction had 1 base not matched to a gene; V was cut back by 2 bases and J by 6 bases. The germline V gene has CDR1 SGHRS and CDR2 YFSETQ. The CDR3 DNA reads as TGCGCCAGCAGCTTTACAGGGGATGGCTACACCTTC. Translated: CASSFTGDGYTF.

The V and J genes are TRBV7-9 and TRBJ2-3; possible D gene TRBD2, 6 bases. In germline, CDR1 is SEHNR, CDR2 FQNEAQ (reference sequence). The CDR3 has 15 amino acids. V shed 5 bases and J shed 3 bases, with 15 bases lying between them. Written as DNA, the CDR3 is TGTGCCAGCAGCCTGTTGGGGGGAGGAACAGATACGCAGTATTTT. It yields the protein CASSLLGGGTDTQYF.

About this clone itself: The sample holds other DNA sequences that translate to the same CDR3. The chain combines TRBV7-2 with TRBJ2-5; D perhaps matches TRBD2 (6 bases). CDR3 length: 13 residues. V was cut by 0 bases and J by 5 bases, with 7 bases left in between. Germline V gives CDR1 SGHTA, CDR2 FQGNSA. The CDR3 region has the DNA TGTGCCAGCAGCTTAGCGGGGGGTGAGACCCAGTACTTC. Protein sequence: CASSLAGGETQYF.

CDR3: CASSDSRRGHGNTIYF. CDR3 DNA: TGTGCCAGCAGTGACTCGAGGAGGGGGCATGGAAACACCATATATTTT. V gene TRBV6-4 combines with J gene TRBJ1-3; 7 bases fit TRBD1. CDR1 is MRHNA, CDR2 SNTAGT, per germline. There are 16 residues in the CDR3. The V gene end was trimmed by 0 bases and the J gene end by 3 bases; junction bases not matched to a gene: 5.

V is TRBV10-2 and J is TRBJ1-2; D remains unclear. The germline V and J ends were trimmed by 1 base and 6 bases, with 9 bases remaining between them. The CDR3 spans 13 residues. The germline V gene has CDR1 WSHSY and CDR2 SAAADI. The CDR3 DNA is TGCGCCAGCAGTGAGTTATGGATGGATGGCTACACCTTC. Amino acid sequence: CASSELWMDGYTF.

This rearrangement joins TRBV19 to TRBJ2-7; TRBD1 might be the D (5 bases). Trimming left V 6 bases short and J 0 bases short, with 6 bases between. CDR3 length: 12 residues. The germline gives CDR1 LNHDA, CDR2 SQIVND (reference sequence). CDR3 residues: CASRDNSYEQYF. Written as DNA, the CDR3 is TGTGCCAGTAGGGACAACTCCTACGAGCAGTACTTC.

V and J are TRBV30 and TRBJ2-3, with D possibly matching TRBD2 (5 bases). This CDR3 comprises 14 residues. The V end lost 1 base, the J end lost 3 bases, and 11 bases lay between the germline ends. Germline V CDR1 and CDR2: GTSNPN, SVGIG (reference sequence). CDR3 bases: TGTGCCTGGAGTGGAGGACTCTCGACAGATACGCAGTATTTT. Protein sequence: CAWSGGLSTDTQYF.

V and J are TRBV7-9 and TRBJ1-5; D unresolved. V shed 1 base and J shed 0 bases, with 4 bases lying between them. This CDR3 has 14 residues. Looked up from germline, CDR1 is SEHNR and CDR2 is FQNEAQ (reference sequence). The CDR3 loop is CASSLVNSNQPQHF. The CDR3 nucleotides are TGTGCCAGCAGCTTAGTGAATAGCAATCAGCCCCAGCATTTT.

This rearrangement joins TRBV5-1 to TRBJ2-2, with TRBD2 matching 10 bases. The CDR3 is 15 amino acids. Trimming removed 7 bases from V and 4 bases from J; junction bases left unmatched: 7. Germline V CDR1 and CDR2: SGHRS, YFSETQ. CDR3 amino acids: CASPASGGTTGELFF. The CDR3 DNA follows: TGCGCCAGCCCCGCTAGCGGGGGAACCACCGGGGAGCTGTTTTTT.

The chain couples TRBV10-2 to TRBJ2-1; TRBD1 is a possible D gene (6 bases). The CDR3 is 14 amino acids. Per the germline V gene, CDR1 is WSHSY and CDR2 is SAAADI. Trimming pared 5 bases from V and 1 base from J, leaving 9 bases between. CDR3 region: CASSSDRSYNEQFF. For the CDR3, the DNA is TGCGCCAGCAGTTCCGACAGGTCCTACAATGAGCAGTTCTTC.

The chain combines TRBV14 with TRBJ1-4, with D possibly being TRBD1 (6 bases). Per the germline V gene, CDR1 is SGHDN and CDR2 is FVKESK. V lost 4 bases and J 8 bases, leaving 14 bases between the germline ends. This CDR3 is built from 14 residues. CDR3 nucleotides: TGTGCCAGCAGCCTCGAGGGGGAGGAGGAAAAACTGTTTTTT. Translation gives CASSLEGEEEKLFF.

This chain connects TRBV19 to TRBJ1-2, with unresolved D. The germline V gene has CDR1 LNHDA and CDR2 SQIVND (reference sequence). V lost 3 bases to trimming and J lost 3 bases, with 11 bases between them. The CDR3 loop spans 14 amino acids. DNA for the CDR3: TGTGCCAGTAGTATTTTGGATTACGACTATGGCTACACCTTC. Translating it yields CASSILDYDYGYTF.

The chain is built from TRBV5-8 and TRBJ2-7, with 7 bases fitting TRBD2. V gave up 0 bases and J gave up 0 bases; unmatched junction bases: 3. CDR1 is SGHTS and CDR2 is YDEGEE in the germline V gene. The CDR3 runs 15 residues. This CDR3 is CASSLGASGSYEQYF. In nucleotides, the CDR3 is TGTGCCAGCAGCTTGGGAGCTAGCGGCTCCTACGAGCAGTACTTC.